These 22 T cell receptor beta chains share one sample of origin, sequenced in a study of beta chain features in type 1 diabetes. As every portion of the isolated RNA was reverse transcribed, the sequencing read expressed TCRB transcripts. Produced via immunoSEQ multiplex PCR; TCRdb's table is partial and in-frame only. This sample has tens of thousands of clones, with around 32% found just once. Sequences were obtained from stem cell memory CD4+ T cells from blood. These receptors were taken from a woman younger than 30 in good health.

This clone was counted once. CDR3 amino acids: CASRYLGSGTGELFF. CDR3 coding DNA: TGTGCCAGCAGGTACCTCGGTAGTGGCACCGGGGAGCTGTTTTTT. This sequence joins TRBV2 and TRBJ2-2; no reliable D call. CDR1 and CDR2 (germline): SNHLY, FYNNEI. V lost 6 bases and J 4 bases, leaving 15 bases between the germline ends. The length of the CDR3 is 15 residues.

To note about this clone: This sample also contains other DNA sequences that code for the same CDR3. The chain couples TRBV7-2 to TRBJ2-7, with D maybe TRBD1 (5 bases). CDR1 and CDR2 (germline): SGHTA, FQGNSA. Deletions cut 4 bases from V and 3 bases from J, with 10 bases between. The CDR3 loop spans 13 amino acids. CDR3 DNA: TGTGCCAGCAGCTCGCGCGACAGCTACGAGCAGTACTTC. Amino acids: CASSSRDSYEQYF.

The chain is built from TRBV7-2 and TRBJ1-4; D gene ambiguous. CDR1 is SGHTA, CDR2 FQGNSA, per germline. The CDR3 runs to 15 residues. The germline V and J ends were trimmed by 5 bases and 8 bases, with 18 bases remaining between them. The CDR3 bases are TGTGCCAGCAGCCTGAGCGAGGGCGCGTGGGAAAAACTGTTTTTT. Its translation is CASSLSEGAWEKLFF.

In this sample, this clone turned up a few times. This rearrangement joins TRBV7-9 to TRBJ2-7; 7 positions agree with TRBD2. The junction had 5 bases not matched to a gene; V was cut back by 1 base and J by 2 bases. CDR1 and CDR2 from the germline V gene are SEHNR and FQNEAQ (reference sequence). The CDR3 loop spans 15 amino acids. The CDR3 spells CASSLGGGITYEQYF. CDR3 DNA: TGTGCCAGCAGCTTAGGGGGAGGGATAACCTACGAGCAGTACTTC.

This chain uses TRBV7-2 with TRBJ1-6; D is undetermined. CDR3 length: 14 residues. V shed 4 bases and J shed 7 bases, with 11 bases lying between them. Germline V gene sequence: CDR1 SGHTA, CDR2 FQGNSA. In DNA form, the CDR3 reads TGTGCCAGCAGCTCGCCCGGTCTCAATTCACCCCTCCACTTT. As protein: CASSSPGLNSPLHF.

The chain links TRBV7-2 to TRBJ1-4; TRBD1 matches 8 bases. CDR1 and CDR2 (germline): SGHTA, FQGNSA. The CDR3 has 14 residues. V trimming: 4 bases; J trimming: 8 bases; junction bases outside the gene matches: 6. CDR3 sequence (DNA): TGTGCCAGCAGCTCGCCAGGGGGCTCGGAAAAACTGTTTTTT. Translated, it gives CASSSPGGSEKLFF.

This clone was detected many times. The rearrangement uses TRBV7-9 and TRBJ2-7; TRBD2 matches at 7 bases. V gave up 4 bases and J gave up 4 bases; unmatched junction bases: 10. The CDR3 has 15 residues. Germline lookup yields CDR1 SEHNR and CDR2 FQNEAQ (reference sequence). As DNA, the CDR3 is TGTGCCAGCAGCTCCCCCCCCGCGGGAGCTTACGAGCAGTACTTC. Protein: CASSSPPAGAYEQYF. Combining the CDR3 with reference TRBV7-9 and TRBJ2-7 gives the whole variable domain DTGVSQNPRHKITKRGQNVTFRCDPISEHNRLYWYRQTLGQGPEFLTYFQNEAQLEKSRLLSDRFSAERPKGSFSTLEIQRTEQGDSAMYLCASSSPPAGAYEQYFGPGTRLTVT.

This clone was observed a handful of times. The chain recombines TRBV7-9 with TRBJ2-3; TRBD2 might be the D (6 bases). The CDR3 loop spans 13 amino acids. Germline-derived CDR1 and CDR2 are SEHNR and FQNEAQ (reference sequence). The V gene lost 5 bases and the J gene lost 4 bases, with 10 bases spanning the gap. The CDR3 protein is CASSLWGADTQYF. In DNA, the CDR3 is TGTGCCAGCAGCCTTTGGGGGGCAGATACGCAGTATTTT.

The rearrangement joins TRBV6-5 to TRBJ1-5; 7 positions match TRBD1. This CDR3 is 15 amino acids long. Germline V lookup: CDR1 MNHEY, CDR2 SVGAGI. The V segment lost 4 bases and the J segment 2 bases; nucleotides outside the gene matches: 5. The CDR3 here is CASSWAGGGNQPQHF. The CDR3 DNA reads TGTGCCAGCAGTTGGGCAGGGGGTGGCAATCAGCCCCAGCATTTT.

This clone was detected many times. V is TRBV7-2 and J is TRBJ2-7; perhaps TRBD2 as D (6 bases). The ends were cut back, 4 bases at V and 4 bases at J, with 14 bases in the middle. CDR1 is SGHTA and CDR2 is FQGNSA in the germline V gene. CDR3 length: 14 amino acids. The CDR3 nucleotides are TGTGCCAGCAGCTCCCCGGGACTGATATACGAGCAGTACTTC. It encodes CASSSPGLIYEQYF.

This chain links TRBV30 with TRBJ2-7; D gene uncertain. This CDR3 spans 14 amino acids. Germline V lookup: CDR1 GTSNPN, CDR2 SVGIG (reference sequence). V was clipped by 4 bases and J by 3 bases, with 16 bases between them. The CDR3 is CAWTQRWQNYEQYF. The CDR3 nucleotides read TGTGCCTGGACCCAGAGGTGGCAGAACTACGAGCAGTACTTC.

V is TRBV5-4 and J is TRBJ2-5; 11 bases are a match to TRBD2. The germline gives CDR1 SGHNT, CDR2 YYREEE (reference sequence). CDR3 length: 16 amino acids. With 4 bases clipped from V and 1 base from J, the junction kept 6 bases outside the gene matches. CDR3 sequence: CASSGRLAGFQETQYF. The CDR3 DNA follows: TGTGCCAGCAGCGGCAGACTAGCGGGGTTCCAAGAGACCCAGTACTTC.

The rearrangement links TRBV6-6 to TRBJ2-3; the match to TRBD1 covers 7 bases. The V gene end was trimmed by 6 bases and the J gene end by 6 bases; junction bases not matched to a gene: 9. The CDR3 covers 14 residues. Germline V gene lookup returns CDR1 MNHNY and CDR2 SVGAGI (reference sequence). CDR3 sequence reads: CASSRQGPGDTQYF. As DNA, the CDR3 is TGTGCCAGCAGCCGACAGGGACCAGGGGATACGCAGTATTTT.

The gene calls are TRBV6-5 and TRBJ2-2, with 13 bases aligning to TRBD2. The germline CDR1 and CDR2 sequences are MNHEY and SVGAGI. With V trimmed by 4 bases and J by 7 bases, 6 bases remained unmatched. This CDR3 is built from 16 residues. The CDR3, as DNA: TGTGCCAGCAGTTGGGGACTAGCGGGGAGGTTCGGGGAGCTGTTTTTT. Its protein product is CASSWGLAGRFGELFF.

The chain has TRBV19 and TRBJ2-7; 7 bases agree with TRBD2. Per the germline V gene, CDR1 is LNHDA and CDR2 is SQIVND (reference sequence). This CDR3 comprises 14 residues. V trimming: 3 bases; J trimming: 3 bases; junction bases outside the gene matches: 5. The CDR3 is CASSMGRGFYEQYF. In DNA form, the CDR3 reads TGTGCCAGTAGTATGGGGCGGGGGTTCTACGAGCAGTACTTC.

The CDR3 here is CASSARTGTNEKLFF. The CDR3, as DNA: TGTGCCAGCAGCGCGCGGACAGGGACTAATGAAAAACTGTTTTTT. This chain joins TRBV5-4 and TRBJ1-4; 8 nucleotides line up with TRBD1. The CDR3 totals 15 residues. V was pared by 4 bases and J by 2 bases, with 4 bases of the junction left unmatched. Germline CDR1 and CDR2: SGHNT and YYREEE (reference sequence).

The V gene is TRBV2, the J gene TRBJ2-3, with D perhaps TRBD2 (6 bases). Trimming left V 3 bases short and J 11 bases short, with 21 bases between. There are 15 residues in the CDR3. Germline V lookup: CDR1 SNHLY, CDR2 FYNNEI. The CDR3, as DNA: TGTGCCAGCAGTGAGGTTGGCACCATCGGGGGTGGGCAGTATTTT. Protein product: CASSEVGTIGGGQYF.

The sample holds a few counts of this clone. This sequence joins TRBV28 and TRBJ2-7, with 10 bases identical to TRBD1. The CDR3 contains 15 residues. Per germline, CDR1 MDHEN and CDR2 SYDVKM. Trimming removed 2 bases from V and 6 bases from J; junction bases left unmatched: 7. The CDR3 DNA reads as TGTGCCAGCAGTTTACCTGGGACAGGGGCATTCGAGCAGTACTTC. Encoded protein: CASSLPGTGAFEQYF.

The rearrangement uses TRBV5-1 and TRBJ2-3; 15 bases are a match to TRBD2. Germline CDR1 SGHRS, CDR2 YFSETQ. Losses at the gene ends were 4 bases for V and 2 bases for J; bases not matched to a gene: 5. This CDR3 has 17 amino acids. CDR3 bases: TGCGCCAGCAGCGGACTAGCGGGAGGGCCTCACACAGATACGCAGTATTTT. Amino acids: CASSGLAGGPHTDTQYF.

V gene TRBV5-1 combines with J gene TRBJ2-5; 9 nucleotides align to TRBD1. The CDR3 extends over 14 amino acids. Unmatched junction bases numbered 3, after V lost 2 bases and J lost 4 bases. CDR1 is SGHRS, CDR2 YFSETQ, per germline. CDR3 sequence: CASSFGTGTETQYF. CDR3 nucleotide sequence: TGCGCCAGCAGCTTCGGGACAGGGACAGAGACCCAGTACTTC.

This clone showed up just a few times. The CDR3 is CASSLDDRGAGELFF. The CDR3 region has the DNA TGCGCCAGCAGCTTGGATGACAGGGGCGCCGGGGAGCTGTTTTTT. The chain employs TRBV5-1 and TRBJ2-2; 8 bases map to TRBD1. This CDR3 comprises 15 residues. J gave up 6 bases and V 0 bases, and 4 bases lay outside the gene matches. CDR1 and CDR2 (germline): SGHRS, YFSETQ. Complete variable domain (other parts from reference TRBV5-1 and TRBJ2-2): KAGVTQTPRYLIKTRGQQVTLSCSPISGHRSVSWYQQTPGQGLQFLFEYFSETQRNKGNFPGRFSGRQFSNSRSEMNVSTLELGDSALYLCASSLDDRGAGELFFGEGSRLTVL.

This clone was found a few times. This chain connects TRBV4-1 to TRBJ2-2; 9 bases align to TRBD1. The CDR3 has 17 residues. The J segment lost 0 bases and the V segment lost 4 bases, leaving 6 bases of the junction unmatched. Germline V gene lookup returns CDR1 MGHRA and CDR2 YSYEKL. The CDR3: CASSLHDRGSNTGELFF. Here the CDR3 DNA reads TGCGCCAGCAGCCTTCACGACAGGGGGTCGAACACCGGGGAGCTGTTTTTT.